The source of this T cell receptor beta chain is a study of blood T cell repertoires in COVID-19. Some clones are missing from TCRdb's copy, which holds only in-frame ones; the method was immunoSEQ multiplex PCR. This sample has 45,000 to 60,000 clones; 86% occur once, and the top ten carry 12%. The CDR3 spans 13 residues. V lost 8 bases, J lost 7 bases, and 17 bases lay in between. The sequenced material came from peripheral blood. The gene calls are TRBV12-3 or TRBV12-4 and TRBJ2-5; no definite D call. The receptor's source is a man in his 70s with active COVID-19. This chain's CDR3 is CASQTMSSGTQYF. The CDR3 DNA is TGTGCCAGCCAAACTATGTCATCGGGGACCCAGTACTTC.